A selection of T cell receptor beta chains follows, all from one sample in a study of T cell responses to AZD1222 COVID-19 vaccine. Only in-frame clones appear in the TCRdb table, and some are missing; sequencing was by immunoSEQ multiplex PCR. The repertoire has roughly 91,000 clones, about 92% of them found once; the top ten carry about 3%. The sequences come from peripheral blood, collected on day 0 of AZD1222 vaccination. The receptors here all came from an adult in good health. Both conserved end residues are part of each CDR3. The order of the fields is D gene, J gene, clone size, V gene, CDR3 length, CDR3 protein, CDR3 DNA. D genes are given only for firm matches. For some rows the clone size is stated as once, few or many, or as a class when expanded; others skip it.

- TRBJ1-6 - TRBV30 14 CAFAGDFYNSPLHF TGTGCCTTTGCAGGGGACTTCTATAATTCACCCCTCCACTTT
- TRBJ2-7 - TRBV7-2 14 CASSLQVGNYEQYF TGTGCCAGCAGCTTACAGGTTGGGAACTACGAGCAGTACTTC
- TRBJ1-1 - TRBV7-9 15 CASRQTGRTNTEAFF TGTGCCAGCAGGCAGACGGGACGAACGAACACTGAAGCTTTCTTT
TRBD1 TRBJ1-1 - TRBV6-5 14 CASRPPQGAAEAFF TGTGCCAGCAGACCGCCACAGGGGGCGGCTGAAGCTTTCTTT
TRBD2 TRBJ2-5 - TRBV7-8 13 CASSQAGAGTQYF TGTGCCAGCAGCCAAGCGGGAGCAGGGACCCAGTACTTC
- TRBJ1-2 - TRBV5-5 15 CASSLNGGLIYGYTF TGTGCCAGCAGCTTGAACGGGGGCCTCATCTATGGCTACACCTTC
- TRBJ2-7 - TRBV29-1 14 CSVEARRGGYEQYF TGCAGCGTTGAAGCTCGACGAGGAGGGTACGAGCAGTACTTC
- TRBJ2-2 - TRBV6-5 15 CATARHTPNTGELFF TGTGCCACGGCACGACATACCCCCAACACCGGGGAGCTGTTTTTT
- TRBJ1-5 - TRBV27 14 CASQPGTGHQPQHF TGTGCCAGCCAACCCGGGACGGGTCATCAGCCCCAGCATTTT
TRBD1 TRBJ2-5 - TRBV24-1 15 CATSDTVGQQETQYF TGTGCCACCAGTGACACGGTGGGACAGCAAGAGACCCAGTACTTC
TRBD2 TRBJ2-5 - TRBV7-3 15 CASSPAGARGETQYF TGTGCCAGCAGCCCAGCGGGGGCGCGGGGGGAGACCCAGTACTTC
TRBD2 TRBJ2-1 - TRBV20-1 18 CSASLVAGGSRTNNEQFF TGCAGTGCTAGTCTCGTAGCGGGAGGGTCCCGGACCAACAATGAGCAGTTCTTC
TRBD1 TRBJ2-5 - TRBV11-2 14 CASRLTGEQETQYF TGTGCCAGCAGATTGACAGGGGAGCAAGAGACCCAGTACTTC
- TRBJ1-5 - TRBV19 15 CASSPQGGSNQPQHF TGTGCCAGTAGCCCTCAAGGGGGTAGCAATCAGCCCCAGCATTTT
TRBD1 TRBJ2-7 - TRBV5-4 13 CASSPGQDYEQYF TGTGCCAGCAGCCCGGGACAGGACTACGAGCAGTACTTC
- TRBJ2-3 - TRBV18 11 CASLTADTQYF TGTGCCAGCTTAACCGCAGATACGCAGTATTTT
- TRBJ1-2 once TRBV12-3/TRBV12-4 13 CASRGGASYGYTF TGTGCCAGCAGAGGGGGGGCGAGCTATGGCTACACCTTC
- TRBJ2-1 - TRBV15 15 CATSGQMSSYNEQFF TGTGCCACCAGCGGACAGATGAGCTCCTACAATGAGCAGTTCTTC
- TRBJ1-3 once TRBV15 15 CATSRGPSGGNTIYF TGTGCCACCAGCAGAGGACCATCGGGGGGAAACACCATATATTTT
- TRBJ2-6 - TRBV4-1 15 CASSLMWSGANVLTF TGCGCCAGCAGCCTCATGTGGTCAGGGGCCAACGTCCTGACTTTC
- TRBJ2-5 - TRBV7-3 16 CASSPSGHLLQETQYF TGTGCCAGCAGCCCCTCGGGACACCTCCTCCAAGAGACCCAGTACTTC
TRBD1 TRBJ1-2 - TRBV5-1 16 CASREITGATAYGYTF TGCGCCAGCAGGGAGATCACAGGGGCGACCGCCTATGGCTACACCTTC
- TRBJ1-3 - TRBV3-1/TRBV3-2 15 CASRPGGLSGNTIYF TGTGCCAGCAGACCGGGGGGACTCTCTGGAAACACCATATATTTT
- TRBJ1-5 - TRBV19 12 CASSWQSQPQHF TGTGCCAGTAGTTGGCAATCTCAGCCCCAGCATTTT
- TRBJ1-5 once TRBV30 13 CACATFGNQPQHF TGTGCCTGTGCCACGTTTGGCAATCAGCCCCAGCATTTT
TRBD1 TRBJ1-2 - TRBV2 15 CASSAIWDSYYGYTF TGTGCCAGCAGTGCCATTTGGGACAGCTACTATGGCTACACCTTC
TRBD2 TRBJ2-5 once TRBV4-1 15 CASSQDSGLGETQYF TGCGCCAGCAGCCAAGATAGCGGACTAGGAGAGACCCAGTACTTC
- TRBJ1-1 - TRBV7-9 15 CASSSSSGGNTEAFF TGTGCCAGCAGCTCTTCTAGTGGGGGGAACACTGAAGCTTTCTTT
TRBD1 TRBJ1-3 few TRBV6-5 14 CASMGTGTGNTIYF TGTGCCAGCATGGGGACAGGTACTGGAAACACCATATATTTT
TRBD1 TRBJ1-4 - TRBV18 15 CASSFRQGRDEKLFF TGTGCCAGCTCATTTCGACAGGGGAGGGATGAAAAACTGTTTTTT
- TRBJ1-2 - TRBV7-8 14 CASSLAGVGYGYTF TGTGCCAGCAGCTTAGCAGGGGTGGGGTATGGCTACACCTTC
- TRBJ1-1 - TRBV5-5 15 CASSFADRFATEAFF TGTGCCAGCAGCTTCGCCGACAGGTTCGCCACTGAAGCTTTCTTT
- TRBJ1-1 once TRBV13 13 CASSLWGNTEAFF TGTGCCAGCAGCTTATGGGGGAACACTGAAGCTTTCTTT
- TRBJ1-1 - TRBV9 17 CASSVGPGGNSNTEAFF TGTGCCAGCAGCGTAGGCCCGGGAGGTAACTCGAACACTGAAGCTTTCTTT
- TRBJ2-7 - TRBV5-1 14 CASSLGPDMNEQYF TGCGCCAGCAGCTTGGGTCCGGACATGAACGAGCAGTACTTC
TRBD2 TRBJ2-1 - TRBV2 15 CASSVLAAYYNEQFF TGTGCCAGCAGTGTACTAGCGGCTTACTACAATGAGCAGTTCTTC
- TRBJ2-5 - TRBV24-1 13 CATSDLGRRTQYF TGTGCCACCAGTGATCTGGGCCGCAGGACCCAGTACTTC
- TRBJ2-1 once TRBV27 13 CASSWGTMGEQFF TGTGCCAGCAGTTGGGGGACAATGGGCGAGCAGTTCTTC
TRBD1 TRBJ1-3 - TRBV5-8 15 CASSKGQGTGNTIYF TGTGCCAGCAGCAAAGGACAGGGTACTGGAAACACCATATATTTT
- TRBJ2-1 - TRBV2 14 CASGPGRRVNEQFF TGTGCCAGCGGGCCGGGGCGCCGGGTCAATGAGCAGTTCTTC
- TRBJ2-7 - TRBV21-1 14 CASSKGTGCYEQYF TGTGCCAGCAGCAAAGGGACAGGTTGCTACGAGCAGTACTTC
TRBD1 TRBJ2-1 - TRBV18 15 CASSPDRGRYNEQFF TGTGCCAGCTCACCAGACAGGGGGCGGTACAATGAGCAGTTCTTC
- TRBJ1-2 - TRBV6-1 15 CASSEGAEGPYGYTF TGTGCCAGCAGTGAAGGGGCCGAGGGTCCCTATGGCTACACCTTC
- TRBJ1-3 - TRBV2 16 CASSERSSPPGNTIYF TGTGCCAGCAGTGAACGGTCGAGCCCTCCTGGAAACACCATATATTTT
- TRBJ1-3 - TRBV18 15 CASSPPAQEGNTIYF TGTGCCAGCTCACCACCGGCACAGGAAGGTAACACCATATATTTT
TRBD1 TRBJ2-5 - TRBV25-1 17 CASSGWNRDRGVETQYF TGTGCCAGCAGTGGGTGGAACCGGGACAGGGGTGTGGAGACCCAGTACTTC
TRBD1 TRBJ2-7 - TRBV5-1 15 CASSLGRGRGDEQYF TGCGCCAGCAGCTTGGGCAGGGGGCGCGGAGACGAGCAGTACTTC
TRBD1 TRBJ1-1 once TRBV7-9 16 CASSLTGQTMNTEAFF TGTGCCAGCAGCTTAACGGGACAGACAATGAACACTGAAGCTTTCTTT
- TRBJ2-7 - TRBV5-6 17 CASSLFNQFARGGSEYF TGTGCCAGCAGCTTGTTTAATCAATTTGCCCGAGGCGGCTCGGAGTACTTC
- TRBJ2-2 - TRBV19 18 CASSIPSVLTWNTGELFF TGTGCCAGTAGTATACCTAGCGTCCTTACCTGGAACACCGGGGAGCTGTTTTTT
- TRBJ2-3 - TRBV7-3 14 CASSSAGGPDTQYF TGTGCCAGCAGCTCCGCTGGGGGCCCAGATACGCAGTATTTT